The rows below give T cell receptor beta chains drawn from one sample of a study of neurological immune-mediated disorders. TCRdb reprocessed the 5' RACE reads with MiXCR, giving one entry per CDR3 protein. The table lists some 66,000 distinct CDR3 sequences, 4.1% of them singletons. Sequenced: PBMCs. The receptors stem from a man aged 45-65 years with multiple sclerosis. Both conserved end residues are part of each CDR3. The order of the fields is J gene, D gene, V gene, CDR3 length, clone size, CDR3 protein, CDR3 DNA. D genes are given only for firm matches. Size is omitted from some rows. Given values are once, few, many or a class for expanded clones.

>TRBJ2-3|TRBD1|TRBV20-1|14|few
CSATRQGPADTQYF
TGCAGTGCCACCAGACAGGGACCGGCAGATACGCAGTATTTT
>TRBJ1-2|.|TRBV4-1|15|many
CASSQDTGQPYGYTF
TGCGCCAGCAGCCAAGATACGGGACAACCGTATGGCTACACCTTC
>TRBJ1-2|TRBD1|TRBV28|14|many
CASRSTGAGYGYTF
TGTGCCAGCAGGTCGACAGGGGCCGGCTATGGCTACACCTTC
>TRBJ2-7|TRBD1|TRBV12-3/TRBV12-4|14|many
CASRPGTGRYEQYF
TGTGCCAGCAGACCCGGGACAGGGCGCTACGAGCAGTACTTC
>TRBJ2-1|TRBD2|TRBV5-1|15|many
CASSASGGGDNEQFF
TGCGCCAGCAGCGCGTCTGGCGGGGGGGACAATGAGCAGTTCTTC
>TRBJ2-1|TRBD1|TRBV5-1|16|many
CASSSTGQATYNEQFF
TGCGCCAGCAGCAGCACCGGACAGGCCACCTACAATGAGCAGTTCTTC
>TRBJ2-7|.|TRBV11-2|15|many
CASSLSPDGYLEQYF
TGTGCCAGCAGCTTATCTCCGGACGGGTACCTCGAGCAGTACTTC
>TRBJ2-2|.|TRBV5-1|14|once
CASSLAANTGELFF
TGCGCCAGCAGCTTGGCAGCGAACACCGGGGAGCTGTTTTTT
>TRBJ2-1|TRBD1|TRBV18|15|.
CASSLGQGANNEQFF
TGTGCCAGCTCACTTGGACAGGGGGCGAACAATGAGCAGTTCTTC
>TRBJ1-2|TRBD1|TRBV5-1|15|many
CASSQGQGENYGYTF
TGCGCCAGCAGCCAGGGACAGGGGGAAAACTATGGCTACACCTTC
>TRBJ2-1|.|TRBV5-1|14|many
CASSLLGGLNEQFF
TGCGCCAGCAGCTTATTAGGGGGTCTAAATGAGCAGTTCTTC
>TRBJ2-2|.|TRBV20-1|14|.
CSASRGAVTGELFF
TGCAGTGCTAGTCGGGGGGCGGTCACCGGGGAGCTGTTTTTT
>TRBJ1-1|.|TRBV12-3/TRBV12-4|15|medium-sized
CASSEMGQVSAEAFF
TGTGCCAGCAGTGAAATGGGGCAGGTGTCAGCTGAAGCTTTCTTT
>TRBJ1-1|TRBD1|TRBV28|15|many
CASSSHGTGNTEAFF
TGTGCCAGCAGTTCCCACGGGACAGGGAACACTGAAGCTTTCTTT
>TRBJ1-5|.|TRBV6-2/TRBV6-3|12|many
CASSSNNQPQHF
TGTGCCAGCAGTTCAAACAATCAGCCCCAGCATTTT
>TRBJ1-2|.|TRBV5-1|14|many
CASSYLRVGYGYTF
TGCGCCAGCAGCTACCTCAGGGTAGGCTATGGCTACACCTTC
>TRBJ1-1|.|TRBV2|15|many
CASSGIRIRNTEAFF
TGTGCCAGCAGTGGGATCAGGATCCGGAACACTGAAGCTTTCTTT
>TRBJ1-2|.|TRBV20-1|14|many
CSARVATDYGSYTF
TGCAGTGCCCGGGTCGCTACGGATTACGGGAGCTACACCTTC
>TRBJ2-6|.|TRBV18|16|.
CASSPVRVSGANVLTF
TGTGCCAGCTCACCAGTAAGGGTCTCTGGGGCCAACGTCCTGACTTTC
>TRBJ1-5|.|TRBV20-1|14|.
CSAVSTGRDQPQNF
TGCAGTGCCGTGAGCACAGGGAGAGATCAGCCCCAGAATTTT
>TRBJ1-5|.|TRBV3-1|14|many
CASSRAAGNQPQHF
TGTGCCAGCAGCCGGGCGGCAGGGAATCAGCCCCAGCATTTT
>TRBJ1-1|TRBD1|TRBV15|15|many
CATSVDRGMNTEAFF
TGTGCCACCAGCGTGGACAGGGGAATGAACACTGAAGCTTTCTTT
>TRBJ2-7|TRBD2|TRBV12-3/TRBV12-4|14|many
CASSLRGGRSEQYF
TGTGCCAGCAGTTTACGGGGGGGTCGAAGTGAGCAGTACTTC
>TRBJ1-4|.|TRBV6-5|13|many
CASSPGGREKLFF
TGTGCCAGCAGCCCCGGGGGCCGGGAAAAACTGTTTTTT
>TRBJ2-1|TRBD1|TRBV25-1|14|many
CASGYGTGGFGQFF
TGTGCCAGCGGATACGGGACAGGGGGCTTCGGGCAGTTCTTC
>TRBJ1-5|TRBD1|TRBV20-1|14|many
CSAPGTATNQPQHF
TGCAGTGCTCCTGGGACAGCCACGAATCAGCCCCAGCATTTT
>TRBJ1-2|.|TRBV20-1|13|many
CSARDGTIYGYTF
TGCAGTGCTAGAGACGGGACTATCTATGGCTACACCTTC
>TRBJ2-4|.|TRBV3-1|15|few
CASSSRQGAKNIQYF
TGTGCCAGCAGTTCCAGGCAGGGGGCCAAAAACATTCAGTACTTC
>TRBJ1-1|TRBD1|TRBV10-2|17|many
CASSGRDRGSVNTEAFF
TGCGCCAGCAGTGGCCGGGACAGGGGATCGGTGAACACTGAAGCTTTCTTT
>TRBJ1-4|.|TRBV7-2|13|many
CASSWGTNEKLFF
TGTGCCAGCAGCTGGGGGACTAATGAAAAACTGTTTTTT
>TRBJ1-1|TRBD1|TRBV29-1|14|many
CSVRGGGSNTEAFF
TGCAGCGTAAGAGGGGGCGGATCGAACACTGAAGCTTTCTTT
>TRBJ1-2|.|TRBV12-3/TRBV12-4|11|many
CASSFGNGYTF
TGTGCCAGCAGTTTCGGTAATGGCTACACCTTC
>TRBJ2-5|.|TRBV20-1|13|many
CSASRGDQETQYF
TGCAGTGCTAGTAGGGGCGATCAAGAGACCCAGTACTTC
>TRBJ2-7|.|TRBV7-2|19|many
CASSLRPRHSGISSYEQYF
TGTGCCAGCAGCTTAAGGCCCCGACATAGCGGAATTAGCTCCTACGAGCAGTACTTC
>TRBJ2-3|.|TRBV7-2|15|many
CASSLSGPYTDTQYF
TGTGCCAGCAGCTTAAGCGGTCCCTACACAGATACGCAGTATTTT
>TRBJ2-5|.|TRBV14|16|many
CASSPIFLGGGETQYF
TGTGCCAGCAGCCCCATCTTTTTAGGGGGAGGAGAGACCCAGTACTTC
>TRBJ1-5|.|TRBV3-1|16|.
CASSQREQGSNQPQNF
TGTGCCAGCAGCCAGAGGGAACAGGGAAGCAATCAGCCCCAGAATTTT
>TRBJ1-2|.|TRBV3-1|15|many
CASSQDSGGNYGYTF
TGTGCCAGCAGCCAAGATAGCGGGGGTAACTATGGCTACACCTTC
>TRBJ2-6|.|TRBV7-2|17|many
CASSFGAESSGANVLTF
TGTGCCAGCAGCTTCGGGGCAGAGAGCTCTGGGGCCAACGTCCTGACTTTC
>TRBJ1-4|TRBD1|TRBV5-1|16|.
CASSSSGTGWNGKLFF
TGCGCCAGCAGCTCCTCCGGGACAGGGTGGAATGGAAAACTGTTTTTT
>TRBJ2-5|.|TRBV10-3|13|many
CAIGLTVQETQYF
TGTGCCATCGGCCTCACTGTCCAAGAGACCCAGTACTTC